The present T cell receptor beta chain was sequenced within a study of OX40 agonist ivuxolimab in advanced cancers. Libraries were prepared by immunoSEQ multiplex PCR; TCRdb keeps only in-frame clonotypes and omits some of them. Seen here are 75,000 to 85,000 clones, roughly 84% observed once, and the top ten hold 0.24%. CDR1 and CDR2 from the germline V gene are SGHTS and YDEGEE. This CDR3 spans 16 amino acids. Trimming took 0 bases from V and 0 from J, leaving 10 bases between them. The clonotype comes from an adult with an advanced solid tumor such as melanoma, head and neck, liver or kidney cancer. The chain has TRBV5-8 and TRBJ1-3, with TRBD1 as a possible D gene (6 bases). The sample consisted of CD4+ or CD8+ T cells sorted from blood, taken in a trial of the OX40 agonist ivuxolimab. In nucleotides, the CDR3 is TGTGCCAGCAGCTTGGCAGGGGCTCGCTCTGGAAACACCATATATTTT. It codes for CASSLAGARSGNTIYF.